These T cell receptor beta chains were read from a single sample in a study of T cells in localized non-small cell lung cancer. Here immunoSEQ multiplex PCR was the method, and the copy in TCRdb shows in-frame clones only, minus some. The sample consists of around 30,000 clones, approximately 90% of them appearing once. Sequences were derived from peripheral blood, sampled before any cancer treatment. The receptors were gathered from a female donor of 60 years or more with stage III squamous cell lung carcinoma. CDR3s include the opening cysteine and the closing phenylalanine or tryptophan. The D gene is left open where the match is weak. Not every row has a clone size; where given, it reads once, few, many or a size class.

>TRBJ2-7|NA|NA|TRBV15
CATSGYRVYEQYF
TGTGCCACCAGCGGCTACAGGGTCTACGAGCAGTACTTC
>TRBJ2-1|NA|NA|TRBV7-3
CASSPDYGGYNEQFF
TGTGCCAGCAGTCCCGACTACGGCGGGTACAATGAGCAGTTCTTC
>TRBJ1-1|NA|TRBD1|TRBV18
CASSPIIGTANTEAFF
TGTGCCAGCTCACCAATAATTGGGACAGCTAACACTGAAGCTTTCTTT
>TRBJ1-2|NA|NA|TRBV7-9
CASSLGRAGIYTF
TGTGCCAGCAGCTTAGGCCGGGCCGGAATCTACACCTTC
>TRBJ2-3|NA|NA|TRBV12-2
CASSGGASTDTQYF
TGTGCAAGTAGCGGGGGGGCGAGCACAGATACGCAGTATTTT
>TRBJ2-7|few|NA|TRBV2
CASSERAGSYEQYF
TGTGCCAGCAGTGAACGTGCGGGATCCTACGAGCAGTACTTC
>TRBJ2-2|NA|TRBD2|TRBV28
CASSSPGTSGSIGELFF
TGTGCCAGCAGTTCCCCCGGGACTAGCGGGAGTATCGGGGAGCTGTTTTTT
>TRBJ2-1|NA|NA|TRBV27
CASSTQGVYNEQFF
TGTGCCAGCAGTACACAGGGAGTCTACAATGAGCAGTTCTTC
>TRBJ1-1|NA|NA|TRBV10-1
CASSEGGGVRTEAFF
TGCGCCAGCAGTGAAGGGGGGGGCGTGCGAACTGAAGCTTTCTTT
>TRBJ1-1|once|TRBD1|TRBV6-5
CASSYPTGRNTEAFF
TGTGCCAGCAGTTACCCGACAGGGAGGAACACTGAAGCTTTCTTT
>TRBJ2-5|NA|NA|TRBV5-4
CASSPPPGGRETQYF
TGTGCCAGCAGCCCGCCCCCGGGGGGCAGGGAGACCCAGTACTTC
>TRBJ1-5|NA|NA|TRBV27
CASSSYRDQPQHF
TGTGCCAGCAGTTCGTACAGAGATCAGCCCCAGCATTTT
>TRBJ1-2|NA|TRBD1|TRBV9
CASSGRQGNYGYTF
TGTGCCAGCAGCGGGAGACAGGGAAACTATGGCTACACCTTC
>TRBJ1-4|NA|NA|TRBV5-1
CASSLEGKHEKLFF
TGCGCCAGCAGCTTGGAAGGGAAGCATGAAAAACTGTTTTTT
>TRBJ1-4|NA|NA|TRBV7-2
CASSLVDEKLFF
TGTGCCAGCAGCTTAGTTGACGAAAAACTGTTTTTT
>TRBJ2-1|few|NA|TRBV6-6
CASSYFGQEGNEQFF
TGTGCCAGCAGTTACTTTGGACAAGAGGGGAATGAGCAGTTCTTC
>TRBJ2-5|NA|TRBD1|TRBV6-5
CASSLTGEETQYF
TGTGCCAGCAGTTTAACAGGGGAAGAGACCCAGTACTTC